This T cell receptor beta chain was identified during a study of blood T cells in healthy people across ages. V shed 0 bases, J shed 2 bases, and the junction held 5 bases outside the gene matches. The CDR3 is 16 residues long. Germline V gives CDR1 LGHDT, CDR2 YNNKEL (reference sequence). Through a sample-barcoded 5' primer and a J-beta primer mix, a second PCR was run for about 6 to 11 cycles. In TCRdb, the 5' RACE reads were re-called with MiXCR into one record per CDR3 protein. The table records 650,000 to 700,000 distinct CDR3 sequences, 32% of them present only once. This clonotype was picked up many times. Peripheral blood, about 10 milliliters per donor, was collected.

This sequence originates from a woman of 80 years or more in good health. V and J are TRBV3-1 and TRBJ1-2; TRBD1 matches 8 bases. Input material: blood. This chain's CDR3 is CASSQEWDRPNYGYTF. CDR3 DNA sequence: TGTGCCAGCAGCCAAGAGTGGGACAGGCCGAACTATGGCTACACCTTC.